Following are 7 T cell receptor beta chains from one sample sequenced in a study of cytomegalovirus exposure and HLA in healthy donors. 13 Jbeta primers and 60 Vbeta primers were used for the PCR. Sequenced by immunoSEQ multiplex PCR; TCRdb stores in-frame clones only, minus some. Altogether 270,000 or so clones are present, roughly 85% being singletons, with the ten largest covering roughly 4%. The sequencing input was PBMCs. The receptors derive from a man in his forties or fifties in good health and CMV-seropositive.

V usage is TRBV27 and J usage is TRBJ2-3, with TRBD2 identical over 10 bases. The CDR3 length is 22 residues. The germline gives CDR1 MNHEY, CDR2 SMNVEV (reference sequence). Trimming took 3 bases from V and 2 from J; bases not matched to a gene: 23. DNA of the CDR3: TGTGCCAGCAGTTTCTACCTCCCCCGGGCTAGCGGGAGTCTGGGTAACACAGATACGCAGTATTTT. Its protein product is CASSFYLPRASGSLGNTDTQYF.

The chain joins TRBV27 to TRBJ2-1, with 8 bases fitting TRBD1. CDR1 MNHEY and CDR2 SMNVEV come from the germline V gene (reference sequence). The CDR3 totals 15 residues. V lost 8 bases, J lost 7 bases, and 13 bases stayed unmatched. In nucleotides, the CDR3 is TGTGCCAGCGGCTTCACAGGGGGGTATCCTAATGAGCAGTTCTTC. This sequence encodes CASGFTGGYPNEQFF.

The rearrangement links TRBV18 to TRBJ2-5; the D gene is possibly TRBD2 (6 bases). Germline lookup yields CDR1 KGHSH and CDR2 LQKENI. Between the trimmed V and J ends, which lost 0 bases and 5 bases, there was a span of 13 bases. The CDR3 totals 15 residues. The CDR3 loop reads CASSPPWRGMETQYF. The CDR3 DNA sequence: TGTGCCAGCTCACCACCGTGGAGGGGAATGGAGACCCAGTACTTC.

Regarding this clone: At the DNA level, this CDR3 is encoded by other sequences in the same sample as well. The chain carries TRBV5-1 and TRBJ1-1; tentatively, D is TRBD1 (6 bases). V shed 4 bases and J shed 4 bases, with 11 bases lying between them. CDR1 is SGHRS and CDR2 is YFSETQ in the germline V gene. The CDR3 has 13 amino acids. CDR3 DNA: TGCGCCAGCAGCCTCAGAGGGGGCACTGAAGCTTTCTTT. Protein: CASSLRGGTEAFF.

This sequence joins TRBV4-2 and TRBJ2-6; tentatively, D is TRBD1 (5 bases). This CDR3 has 18 amino acids. The V end was cut by 0 bases, the J end by 0 bases, with 12 bases between. Germline V gives CDR1 LGHNA, CDR2 YNFKEQ. CDR3 sequence: CASSQDREPNSGANVLTF. Written as DNA, the CDR3 is TGTGCCAGCAGCCAAGACAGGGAACCGAACTCTGGGGCCAACGTCCTGACTTTC.

This clone has only a few counts. This chain links TRBV10-3 with TRBJ2-7, with D possibly TRBD1 on 6 matching bases. Germline V gene data show CDR1 as ENHRY and CDR2 as SYGVKD. The CDR3 is made up of 15 amino acids. The V end was cut by 3 bases, the J end by 3 bases, with 15 bases between. The CDR3 spells CAISDSDRRVYEQYF. The CDR3 nucleotides read TGTGCCATCAGTGATAGTGACAGGCGGGTCTACGAGCAGTACTTC.

V gene TRBV18 combines with J gene TRBJ2-1, with 14 bases fitting TRBD2. The V segment lost 6 bases and the J segment 9 bases; nucleotides outside the gene matches: 7. Germline assignment: CDR1 KGHSH and CDR2 LQKENI. CDR3 length equals 15 residues. Here the CDR3 DNA reads TGTGCCAGCTCCCTGACTAGCGGGAGGGGATTTGAGCAGTTCTTC. This translates into CASSLTSGRGFEQFF.